These T cell receptor beta chains were read from a single sample in a study of PD-1 blockade in classical Hodgkin lymphoma. The protocol was immunoSEQ multiplex PCR, while the TCRdb copy is restricted to in-frame clones and leaves out a portion. The data contain about 13,000 clones, roughly 83% of them singletons. Here the sequenced sample was CD4+ T cells from blood, taken before the fourth cycle of nivolumab. These TCRs come from a human donor with classical Hodgkin lymphoma. Each CDR3 is given with its conserved first and last residue. D genes are given only for firm matches. Clone size is not always given. Where it is, it says once, few, many or a class for expanded clones.

J gene,D gene,clone size,V gene,CDR3 protein,CDR3 DNA
TRBJ2-2,-,-,TRBV29-1,CSVRQQEGGELFF,TGCAGCGTCCGTCAGCAGGAGGGCGGGGAGCTGTTTTTT
TRBJ1-3,-,once,TRBV11-2,CASSFTGRSGNTIYF,TGTGCCAGCAGCTTCACAGGGCGCTCTGGAAACACCATATATTTT
TRBJ1-1,-,few,TRBV14,CASSLSTEAFF,TGTGCCAGCAGCCTTTCTACTGAAGCTTTCTTT
TRBJ2-7,-,-,TRBV18,CASSSGSYSYEQYF,TGTGCCAGCTCCTCCGGGTCTTACTCCTACGAGCAGTACTTC
TRBJ1-1,-,-,TRBV29-1,CSVGQLNTEAFF,TGCAGCGTTGGGCAGCTGAACACTGAAGCTTTCTTT
TRBJ2-7,TRBD2,-,TRBV6-6,CASNLLAGGPEQYF,TGTGCCAGCAATCTACTAGCGGGAGGCCCCGAGCAGTACTTC
TRBJ2-1,-,-,TRBV28,CASSLPLDEQFF,TGTGCCAGCAGTTTGCCCCTTGATGAGCAGTTCTTC
TRBJ1-6,-,-,TRBV15,CATSRDPVSHNSPLHF,TGTGCCACCAGCAGAGATCCGGTCTCCCATAATTCACCCCTCCACTTT
TRBJ1-2,-,-,TRBV5-8,CASSPAGSRNYGYTF,TGTGCCAGCAGCCCCGCCGGGTCCCGTAACTATGGCTACACCTTC
TRBJ2-7,-,-,TRBV18,CASSSGADYEQYF,TGTGCCAGCTCTTCAGGGGCTGATTACGAGCAGTACTTC
TRBJ1-2,-,-,TRBV4-2,CASSQNIGEANYGYTF,TGTGCCAGCAGCCAGAATATCGGGGAAGCTAACTATGGCTACACCTTC
TRBJ1-4,-,-,TRBV5-1,CASSLEMGGREKLFF,TGCGCCAGCAGCTTGGAAATGGGGGGAAGGGAAAAACTGTTTTTT
TRBJ2-6,-,-,TRBV6-1,CASSFSSAGANVLTF,TGTGCCAGCTCATTTAGTTCAGCTGGGGCCAACGTCCTGACTTTC
TRBJ1-6,-,-,TRBV30,CAWTPGPVSSYNSPLHF,TGTGCCTGGACCCCCGGACCCGTGAGCTCCTATAATTCACCCCTCCACTTT
TRBJ1-1,TRBD1,-,TRBV5-4,CASSLRPGWDRARSTEAFF,TGTGCCAGCAGCTTGCGCCCCGGATGGGACAGGGCGAGGAGCACTGAAGCTTTCTTT
TRBJ1-1,TRBD1,-,TRBV5-5,CASSRTGTGFVTEAFF,TGTGCCAGCAGCAGAACCGGGACAGGGTTTGTCACTGAAGCTTTCTTT
TRBJ1-1,-,-,TRBV20-1,CSAMGNTEAFF,TGCAGTGCTATGGGGAACACTGAAGCTTTCTTT
TRBJ2-2,-,-,TRBV11-2,CASSLGKVLREQTGELFF,TGTGCCAGCAGCTTAGGGAAGGTCTTACGGGAGCAAACCGGGGAGCTGTTTTTT
TRBJ2-5,-,-,TRBV15,CATSRGGNQETQYF,TGTGCCACCAGCAGAGGAGGGAACCAAGAGACCCAGTACTTC
TRBJ1-2,TRBD1,-,TRBV9,CASSPRQGGGYTF,TGTGCCAGCAGCCCCCGACAGGGTGGGGGCTACACCTTC
TRBJ2-5,-,-,TRBV10-3,CAISLRGQETQYF,TGTGCCATCAGTTTAAGGGGGCAAGAGACCCAGTACTTC
TRBJ1-4,-,once,TRBV5-6,CASSLFRFRTNEKLFF,TGTGCCAGCAGCTTATTTAGATTCAGGACTAATGAAAAACTGTTTTTT
TRBJ1-2,-,few,TRBV19,CASSGWDDYGYTF,TGTGCCAGTAGTGGTTGGGACGACTATGGCTACACCTTC
TRBJ1-5,TRBD1,few,TRBV28,CASRKPGQGSQPQHF,TGTGCCAGCAGAAAACCGGGACAGGGGTCCCAGCCCCAGCATTTT
TRBJ1-6,-,-,TRBV10-3,CAISSSGPYNSPLHF,TGTGCCATCAGTTCCTCTGGCCCCTATAATTCACCCCTCCACTTT
TRBJ2-1,TRBD2,-,TRBV5-1,CASSFGGNRNNEQFF,TGCGCCAGCAGCTTCGGGGGGAATAGAAACAATGAGCAGTTCTTC
TRBJ1-4,TRBD1,-,TRBV18,CASSPVRTGDEKLFF,TGTGCCAGCTCACCGGTCAGGACAGGGGATGAAAAACTGTTTTTT
TRBJ2-5,TRBD2,-,TRBV27,CASSKRGAGSGETQYF,TGTGCCAGCAGTAAACGGGGAGCGGGGAGCGGGGAGACCCAGTACTTC
TRBJ2-1,TRBD2,once,TRBV14,CASRRRTSGSLLSYNEQFF,TGTGCCAGCAGGAGGCGGACTAGCGGGAGCCTATTATCCTACAATGAGCAGTTCTTC